A single sample gave rise to the 19 T cell receptor beta chains below, sequenced in a study of blood T cell repertoires in COVID-19. Profiled with immunoSEQ multiplex PCR; TCRdb holds only in-frame clones, not every one. Among approximately 230,000 clones listed, 70% to 90% were seen once. The sample consisted of peripheral blood. Every receptor here comes from a man younger than 35 with active or convalescent COVID-19.

This chain joins TRBV5-1 and TRBJ1-1; D is perhaps TRBD1 (5 bases). V lost 5 bases and J 6 bases, leaving 20 bases between the germline ends. The CDR3 contains 15 residues. Germline V CDR1 and CDR2: SGHRS, YFSETQ. CDR3 residues: CASSGAPGSGAEAFF. CDR3 DNA: TGCGCCAGCAGTGGGGCACCGGGCTCGGGGGCTGAAGCTTTCTTT. Full variable domain (outside the CDR3, taken from reference TRBV5-1 and TRBJ1-1): KAGVTQTPRYLIKTRGQQVTLSCSPISGHRSVSWYQQTPGQGLQFLFEYFSETQRNKGNFPGRFSGRQFSNSRSEMNVSTLELGDSALYLCASSGAPGSGAEAFFGQGTRLTVV.

V and J are TRBV11-2 and TRBJ2-1, with 10 bases matching TRBD1. This CDR3 has 14 residues. Germline V lookup: CDR1 SGHAT, CDR2 FQNNGV. V lost 5 bases to trimming and J lost 9 bases; unmatched junction nucleotides: 7. The CDR3 is CASSMGQGKSEQFF. The CDR3 bases are TGTGCCAGCAGCATGGGACAGGGGAAGAGTGAGCAGTTCTTC.

The V and J genes are TRBV6-2 or TRBV6-3 and TRBJ2-7, with 8 bases aligning to TRBD2. Germline V CDR1 and CDR2: MNHEY, SVGEGT. Germline trimming cut 5 bases from V and 6 bases from J; bases unmatched to any gene: 12. The CDR3 is made up of 15 amino acids. In nucleotides, the CDR3 is TGTGCCAGCAGTAAACAACTAGCGGTAGGGGTCGAGCAGTACTTC. Protein sequence: CASSKQLAVGVEQYF.

J is TRBJ1-1 and V is TRBV2; D is undetermined. CDR1 SNHLY and CDR2 FYNNEI come from the germline V gene. The CDR3 sequence is 14 residues long. Trimming removed 6 bases at V and 6 bases at J, with 17 bases between. The CDR3 region has the DNA TGTGCCAGCAGCGCCGAGGAAGTTCGGTCTGAAGCTTTCTTT. Its protein is CASSAEEVRSEAFF.

The chain couples TRBV19 to TRBJ1-4; D is possibly TRBD1 (5 bases). The CDR3 runs 15 residues. Per germline, CDR1 LNHDA and CDR2 SQIVND (reference sequence). Between the trimmed V and J ends, which lost 1 base and 2 bases, there was a span of 8 bases. Here the CDR3 reads CASSIAGLTNEKLFF. CDR3 DNA: TGTGCCAGTAGTATAGCAGGGTTGACTAATGAAAAACTGTTTTTT.

This chain connects TRBV5-4 to TRBJ2-7; TRBD1 is a possible D gene (5 bases). The germline gives CDR1 SGHNT, CDR2 YYREEE (reference sequence). The CDR3 loop spans 14 amino acids. V gave up 0 bases and J gave up 2 bases, with 9 bases separating them. Here the CDR3 DNA reads TGTGCCAGCAGCTTGGGTGGGGCAGCCTACGAGCAGTACTTC. Amino acids: CASSLGGAAYEQYF.

The chain combines TRBV27 with TRBJ2-7; a weak D match, TRBD1 (6 bases). CDR1 and CDR2 from the germline V gene are MNHEY and SMNVEV (reference sequence). The V end lost 6 bases, the J end lost 4 bases, and 16 bases lay between the germline ends. There are 14 residues in the CDR3. The CDR3 nucleotides are TGTGCCAGCAGCACCCTTAGGACAGAGTACGAGCAGTACTTC. This sequence encodes CASSTLRTEYEQYF.

The rearrangement uses TRBV7-9 and TRBJ2-1, with D possibly TRBD2 on 5 matching bases. Deletions cut 1 base from V and 8 bases from J, with 15 bases between. CDR1 and CDR2 (germline): SEHNR, FQNEAQ (reference sequence). CDR3 length equals 15 residues. In DNA form, the CDR3 reads TGTGCCAGCAGCTTAGGGGAGCTCCGGTGGGATGAGCAGTTCTTC. It specifies CASSLGELRWDEQFF.

The chain has TRBV27 and TRBJ1-5, with no clear D. The germline CDR1 and CDR2 sequences are MNHEY and SMNVEV (reference sequence). With 9 bases removed from V and 4 bases from J, the gap between germline ends came to 22 bases. CDR3 size: 16 residues. CDR3 DNA: TGTGCCAGTAGTAAATGGGGAGGGAACGGGAATCAGCCCCAGCATTTT. Protein product: CASSKWGGNGNQPQHF.

This rearrangement joins TRBV10-3 to TRBJ1-5, with 9 positions matching TRBD1. After removal of 11 bases from V and 5 bases from J, the junction contained 7 bases not matched to a gene. Germline V lookup: CDR1 ENHRY, CDR2 SYGVKD. This CDR3 spans 13 amino acids. CDR3 region: CAGRQGEDQPQHF. The CDR3 DNA sequence: TGTGCCGGCCGACAGGGGGAGGATCAGCCCCAGCATTTT.

The chain has TRBV2 and TRBJ2-3; D is possibly TRBD1 (5 bases). This CDR3 has 14 amino acids. V lost 2 bases and J 1 base, leaving 7 bases between the germline ends. Germline CDR1 and CDR2: SNHLY and FYNNEI. The chain's CDR3 is CASSEQGRTDTQYF. The CDR3 DNA reads as TGTGCCAGCAGTGAACAGGGCCGCACAGATACGCAGTATTTT.

The chain employs TRBV27 and TRBJ2-2, with 16 bases matching TRBD2. The CDR3 is made up of 17 amino acids. Germline-derived CDR1 and CDR2 are MNHEY and SMNVEV (reference sequence). The ends lost 5 bases at V and 6 bases at J; junction bases unmatched: 6. The CDR3 region is CASSPGLAGGVPGELFF. CDR3 in DNA: TGTGCCAGCAGTCCGGGACTAGCGGGAGGGGTACCCGGGGAGCTGTTTTTT.

The sample holds one count of this clone. The CDR3 sequence is CASSASGTSFSGANVLTF. CDR3 bases: TGTGCCAGCAGCGCCTCCGGGACAAGTTTCTCTGGGGCCAACGTCCTGACTTTC. V usage is TRBV7-3 and J usage is TRBJ2-6; D might be TRBD1 (6 bases). Deletions cut 5 bases from V and 0 bases from J, with 17 bases between. This CDR3 is built from 18 residues. Looked up from germline, CDR1 is SGHTA and CDR2 is FQGTGA.

This clone was seen just once. The CDR3 DNA reads as TGTGCCAGCACCCCCGCAGGGGATAGAGCTGAAGCTTTCTTT. As protein: CASTPAGDRAEAFF. This sequence joins TRBV2 and TRBJ1-1; a possible D gene is TRBD1 (6 bases). Trimming removed 7 bases at V and 6 bases at J, with 18 bases between. There are 14 residues in the CDR3. Germline CDR1 and CDR2: SNHLY and FYNNEI.

The V and J genes are TRBV11-3 and TRBJ2-7; the D is unclear. The germline gives CDR1 SGHNT, CDR2 YENEEA. The V gene lost 0 bases and the J gene lost 4 bases, with 10 bases spanning the gap. The CDR3 loop spans 14 amino acids. CDR3 coding DNA: TGTGCCAGCAGCTTAGAAGGTCGCGGATACGAGCAGTACTTC. The encoded protein is CASSLEGRGYEQYF.

This chain joins TRBV27 and TRBJ1-1; TRBD1 is a possible D gene (5 bases). This CDR3 is built from 13 residues. Germline loops: CDR1 MNHEY, CDR2 SMNVEV (reference sequence). V was clipped by 5 bases and J by 6 bases, with 13 bases between them. Written as DNA, the CDR3 is TGTGCCAGCAGTCCCACCGGGGGACCTGAAGCTTTCTTT. Translated: CASSPTGGPEAFF.

The chain employs TRBV19 and TRBJ2-7; tentatively, D is TRBD2 (6 bases). CDR1 is LNHDA and CDR2 is SQIVND in the germline V gene (reference sequence). V was trimmed by 1 base and J by 7 bases, leaving 8 bases between them. This CDR3 has 12 amino acids. CDR3: CASSIVAGEQYF. The CDR3 DNA follows: TGTGCCAGTAGTATAGTGGCGGGGGAGCAGTACTTC.

This sequence joins TRBV19 and TRBJ1-4, with TRBD1 as a possible D gene (6 bases). V gave up 10 bases and J gave up 4 bases, with 16 bases separating them. The CDR3 covers 14 residues. The germline V gene has CDR1 LNHDA and CDR2 SQIVND (reference sequence). The CDR3 sequence: CATTLTGGNEKLFF. The CDR3 region has the DNA TGTGCCACCACCTTGACAGGAGGTAATGAAAAACTGTTTTTT. Full variable domain (missing parts from reference TRBV19 and TRBJ1-4): DGGITQSPKYLFRKEGQNVTLSCEQNLNHDAMYWYRQDPGQGLRLIYYSQIVNDFQKGDIAEGYSVSREKKESFPLTVTSAQKNPTAFYLCATTLTGGNEKLFFGSGTQLSVL.

The V call is TRBV7-3, the J call TRBJ2-1, with 7 bases identical to TRBD1. The trim removed 1 base at V and 4 bases at J, leaving 7 bases unmatched. This CDR3 spans 16 amino acids. CDR1 and CDR2 from the germline V gene are SGHTA and FQGTGA. CDR3 DNA: TGTGCCAGCAGCTTAATGACAGGGCCCCCTTACAATGAGCAGTTCTTC. This codes for CASSLMTGPPYNEQFF.